These 25 T cell receptor beta chains came from one sample sequenced in a study of glioma-infiltrating T cells after dendritic cell vaccination. This table comes from immunoSEQ multiplex PCR, and its TCRdb copy is limited to in-frame clones, with some not included. The table has over 80,000 clones, around 90% seen once. Specimen: blood, collected before dendritic cell vaccination. The receptors stem from a human donor with glioblastoma.

The chain has TRBV7-9 and TRBJ2-5, with TRBD1 matching over 9 bases. The ends lost 3 bases at V and 5 bases at J; junction bases unmatched: 7. Germline CDR1 is SEHNR and CDR2 is FQNEAQ (reference sequence). The CDR3 consists of 15 residues. CDR3 coding DNA: TGTGCCAGCAGCTTTGATACAGGGGGCCAGGAGACCCAGTACTTC. Its translation is CASSFDTGGQETQYF.

The V and J genes are TRBV5-8 and TRBJ2-7; D is ambiguous. Germline CDR1 reads SGHTS; CDR2 reads YDEGEE. The V end was cut by 4 bases, the J end by 7 bases, with 12 bases between. The CDR3 runs 12 residues. The CDR3 sequence: CASSPDSGEQYF. The CDR3 DNA is TGTGCCAGCAGCCCGGATTCCGGGGAGCAGTACTTC. The full variable domain, rest sourced from reference TRBV5-8 and TRBJ2-7, is EAGVTQSPTHLIKTRGQQATLRCSPISGHTSVYWYQQALGLGLQFLLWYDEGEERNRGNFPPRFSGRQFPNYSSELNVNALELEDSALYLCASSPDSGEQYFGPGTRLTVT.

This clone has just a few counts. The chain employs TRBV30 and TRBJ1-2; D remains unclear. The CDR3 runs to 12 residues. V was pared by 2 bases and J by 10 bases, with 14 bases between. Per the germline V gene, CDR1 is GTSNPN and CDR2 is SVGIG (reference sequence). CDR3 sequence (DNA): TGTGCCTGGAGTTTAGCGGGCGCTTTCTACACCTTC. Protein sequence: CAWSLAGAFYTF.

The rearrangement links TRBV6-5 to TRBJ1-1, with TRBD1 identical over 8 bases. Germline CDR1 MNHEY, CDR2 SVGAGI. The CDR3 consists of 16 residues. With 2 bases clipped from V and 0 bases from J, the junction kept 5 bases outside the gene matches. Here the CDR3 DNA reads TGTGCCAGCAGTTACCGGGGGACAGGTTTGAACACTGAAGCTTTCTTT. Amino acid sequence: CASSYRGTGLNTEAFF.

This sequence joins TRBV6-1 and TRBJ1-2, with TRBD1 matching over 8 bases. Germline loops: CDR1 MNHNS, CDR2 SASEGT. The ends lost 6 bases at V and 4 bases at J; junction bases unmatched: 10. The CDR3 has 15 amino acids. DNA for the CDR3: TGTGCCAGCAGCGCTATCTCAGGGGGCGGCTATGGCTACACCTTC. This encodes CASSAISGGGYGYTF.

This clone was seen a few times. The V call is TRBV5-6, the J call TRBJ2-5; D perhaps matches TRBD1 (5 bases). The J call may be faulty, since TRBJ2-7 better matches the DNA end. Looked up from germline, CDR1 is SGHDT and CDR2 is YYEEEE. The CDR3 is made up of 14 amino acids. CDR3 amino acids: CASSLTGPLPEQYF. CDR3 nucleotides: TGTGCCAGCAGCTTGACAGGTCCCCTCCCCGAGCAGTACTTC.

The V and J genes are TRBV29-1 and TRBJ2-3, with D uncertain. With 2 bases removed from V and 1 base from J, the gap between germline ends came to 13 bases. The CDR3 length is 15 residues. Looked up from germline, CDR1 is SQVTM and CDR2 is ANQGSEA. The CDR3: CSVEPEASGTDTQYF. In nucleotides, the CDR3 is TGCAGCGTTGAACCCGAGGCCAGCGGCACAGATACGCAGTATTTT.

The V and J genes are TRBV7-2 and TRBJ1-2; D is uncertain. There are 14 residues in the CDR3. Trimming took 1 base from V and 1 from J, leaving 7 bases between them. CDR1 SGHTA and CDR2 FQGNSA come from the germline V gene. The DNA of the CDR3 is TGTGCCAGCAGCTTAGAACGGAGTAACTATGGCTACACCTTC. Translation: CASSLERSNYGYTF.

Of note for this clone: This likely reflects a read error, since a far larger clone is one base away. The rearrangement links TRBV5-8 to TRBJ2-7; D is possibly TRBD1 (5 bases). The CDR3 consists of 14 residues. V gave up 1 base and J gave up 4 bases, with 12 bases separating them. Germline V lookup: CDR1 SGHTS, CDR2 YDEGEE. This CDR3 is CASSLYGQTYEQYF. As DNA, the CDR3 is TGTGCCAGCAGCTTGTACGGACAAACATACGAGCAGTACTTC.

The rearrangement uses TRBV5-1 and TRBJ2-7, with D possibly matching TRBD1 (5 bases). Germline V gene data show CDR1 as SGHRS and CDR2 as YFSETQ. The V end was cut by 4 bases, the J end by 3 bases, with 17 bases between. CDR3 length equals 15 residues. The CDR3, as DNA: TGCGCCAGCAGCCAACAGGTCGCGGCCGGCTACGAGCAGTACTTC. This translates into CASSQQVAAGYEQYF.

V is TRBV27 and J is TRBJ2-7; no definite D call. The V end was cut by 0 bases, the J end by 3 bases, with 6 bases between. Germline V lookup: CDR1 MNHEY, CDR2 SMNVEV (reference sequence). This CDR3 region has 13 residues. The CDR3 bases are TGTGCCAGCAGTTTATCTACCTACTACGAGCAGTACTTC. It encodes CASSLSTYYEQYF.

In this sample, this clone turned up once. The V gene is TRBV5-1, the J gene TRBJ1-5; a possible D gene is TRBD1 (5 bases). CDR3 length: 15 amino acids. V lost 0 bases and J 2 bases, leaving 9 bases between the germline ends. Germline loops: CDR1 SGHRS, CDR2 YFSETQ. CDR3 DNA: TGCGCCAGCAGCTTGGACACGGGGGGCAATCAGCCCCAGCATTTT. This codes for CASSLDTGGNQPQHF.

This sequence joins TRBV28 and TRBJ2-7; possible D gene TRBD1, 6 bases. The CDR3 has 14 amino acids. Germline CDR1 reads MDHEN; CDR2 reads SYDVKM. V was cut by 7 bases and J by 2 bases, with 15 bases left in between. DNA for the CDR3: TGTGCCAGCACTTCCGGGACACCTACCTACGAGCAGTACTTC. It is translated as CASTSGTPTYEQYF.

V and J are TRBV5-4 and TRBJ2-3, with TRBD2 matching over 8 bases. The trim removed 4 bases at V and 5 bases at J, leaving 9 bases unmatched. This CDR3 spans 15 amino acids. Germline CDR1 SGHNT, CDR2 YYREEE (reference sequence). Here the CDR3 reads CASSISAGDQDTQYF. For the CDR3, the DNA is TGTGCCAGCAGCATTTCAGCGGGAGATCAAGATACGCAGTATTTT.

This sequence joins TRBV30 and TRBJ1-6, with D possibly TRBD1 on 5 matching bases. Germline CDR1 GTSNPN, CDR2 SVGIG (reference sequence). CDR3 length: 16 amino acids. Trimming shortened V by 0 bases and J by 10 bases, and 19 bases separated the two germline ends. The CDR3 bases are TGTGCCTGGAGTGTACTTTCCCTGGTTAGGGGATCACCCCTCCACTTT. The encoded protein is CAWSVLSLVRGSPLHF.

The J gene is TRBJ1-3, the V gene TRBV7-9; no clear D. The CDR3 totals 12 residues. V lost 11 bases and J lost 1, with 9 bases in between. Germline CDR1 SEHNR, CDR2 FQNEAQ (reference sequence). The CDR3 here is CAQPGSGNTIYF. CDR3 nucleotide sequence: TGTGCCCAGCCGGGGTCTGGAAACACCATATATTTT.

The gene calls are TRBV11-2 and TRBJ2-7; D might be TRBD2 (6 bases). The germline V gene has CDR1 SGHAT and CDR2 FQNNGV. The CDR3 has 14 residues. V was pared by 4 bases and J by 2 bases, with 12 bases between. The CDR3 reads CASSSHPGAYEQYF. In DNA form, the CDR3 reads TGTGCCAGCAGCTCACACCCGGGAGCCTACGAGCAGTACTTC.

This chain uses TRBV9 with TRBJ1-4, with 10 bases identical to TRBD1. CDR1 is SGDLS and CDR2 is YYNGEE in the germline V gene. This CDR3 has 15 residues. V trimming: 4 bases; J trimming: 7 bases; junction bases outside the gene matches: 7. The CDR3: CASSLEDRGFEKLFF. CDR3 nucleotide sequence: TGTGCCAGCAGCCTCGAGGACAGGGGGTTTGAAAAACTGTTTTTT.

J is TRBJ1-3 and V is TRBV9, with D maybe TRBD1 (6 bases). This CDR3 is built from 20 residues. Per germline, CDR1 SGDLS and CDR2 YYNGEE. Trimming cost V 4 bases and J 2 bases, with 28 bases left between them. The CDR3: CASSSRTVPGHSSAGNTIYF. The CDR3 DNA reads as TGTGCCAGCAGCTCTCGTACCGTACCGGGACATAGCTCTGCTGGAAACACCATATATTTT.

The genes are TRBV5-6 and TRBJ2-2; 11 nucleotides align to TRBD1. In germline, CDR1 is SGHDT, CDR2 YYEEEE. J lost 5 bases, V lost 4 bases, and 7 bases had no gene match. The CDR3 has 16 residues. The CDR3: CASSQGTGGRTGELFF. The CDR3 DNA reads TGTGCCAGCAGCCAGGGGACAGGGGGGCGTACCGGGGAGCTGTTTTTT.

V gene TRBV20-1 combines with J gene TRBJ2-5, with D uncertain. There are 10 residues in the CDR3. Trimming took 3 bases from V and 5 from J, leaving 4 bases between them. Germline lookup yields CDR1 DFQATT and CDR2 SNEGSKA (reference sequence). The CDR3 region is CSASMETQYF. The CDR3 DNA is TGCAGTGCTAGTATGGAGACCCAGTACTTC.

The genes are TRBV9 and TRBJ1-4; D call uncertain. The CDR3 loop spans 13 amino acids. V was shortened by 0 bases and J by 8 bases, with 8 bases between the two germline ends. CDR1 SGDLS and CDR2 YYNGEE come from the germline V gene. The CDR3 DNA sequence: TGTGCCAGCAGCGTAGGTAGTGCCGAAAAACTGTTTTTT. Translation gives CASSVGSAEKLFF.

A remark on this clone: This CDR3 is also generated by other DNA sequences in the sample. The rearrangement links TRBV4-1 to TRBJ1-6; TRBD1 aligns across 7 bases. This CDR3 is built from 15 residues. J was trimmed by 10 bases and V by 0 bases; bases with no gene match: 6. The germline V gene has CDR1 MGHRA and CDR2 YSYEKL. The CDR3 bases are TGCGCCAGCAGCCAAGAGGAGGACAGGCCCTCACCCCTCCACTTT. Protein: CASSQEEDRPSPLHF.

For the CDR3, the DNA is TGTGCCAGCGCGTCCAGCGGGCCTTCCTACGAGCAGTACTTC. It translates to CASASSGPSYEQYF. The gene calls are TRBV2 and TRBJ2-7, with D tentatively TRBD2 (6 bases). Trimming took 8 bases from V and 1 from J, leaving 15 bases between them. This CDR3 is built from 14 residues. Germline V gene lookup returns CDR1 SNHLY and CDR2 FYNNEI.

The chain links TRBV25-1 to TRBJ2-7; tentative D call: TRBD2 (6 bases). Trimming cost V 1 base and J 1 base, with 11 bases left between them. Germline-derived CDR1 and CDR2 are MGHDK and SYGVNS. This CDR3 comprises 15 residues. CDR3 residues: CASSELEGSSYEQYF. As DNA, the CDR3 is TGTGCCAGCAGTGAATTGGAGGGGTCGTCCTACGAGCAGTACTTC.